The clone carrying this T cell receptor beta chain is a singleton in its sample. Its cognate antigen is unknown. Per germline, CDR1 MNHEY and CDR2 SVGAGI. The CDR3 contains 14 residues. V gave up 7 bases and J gave up 0 bases, with 13 bases separating them. Sequenced by immunoSEQ multiplex PCR; TCRdb stores in-frame clones only, minus some. The data show some 7,700 clones, roughly 72% seen once. The sample is drawn from a study of chemoradiotherapy in HPV16-positive cancers. Background on the study: Candidate HPV-specific T-cell clones and common TCR motifs came from functional assays in a couple of HPV16-positive patients. Whole-study results and caveats: Better recurrence-free survival went with HPV-responsive T-cell expansion in HPV16-positive patients. HPV-specific T cells were functionally defined from only two HPV16-positive patients.

Repertoires were sampled repeatedly during chemoradiotherapy. The rearrangement uses TRBV6-5 and TRBJ2-7, with D possibly being TRBD2 (7 bases). Specimen collection occurred from a patient who underwent chemoradiotherapy. This receptor was identified in a human donor with HPV-associated anogenital cancer. The CDR3 bases are TGTGCCAGCATGGGGCGGGGGCGCTCCTACGAGCAGTACTTC. This sequence encodes CASMGRGRSYEQYF.